The next 19 T cell receptor beta chains were all read from a single sample in a study of cytomegalovirus exposure and HLA in healthy donors. TCRdb's copy holds only in-frame clones and misses some; the assay was immunoSEQ multiplex PCR. The sample lists approximately 140,000 clones, about 90% occurring once. The sample consisted of PBMCs. These receptors were obtained from a man aged 18 to 29 in good health and CMV-seronegative.

The chain couples TRBV29-1 to TRBJ1-5, with D perhaps TRBD1 (6 bases). The V end lost 4 bases, the J end lost 0 bases, and 10 bases lay between the germline ends. The CDR3 spans 14 residues. Germline V CDR1 and CDR2: SQVTM, ANQGSEA. CDR3 protein: CSVGDTYSNQPQHF. CDR3 coding DNA: TGCAGCGTTGGGGACACCTATAGCAATCAGCCCCAGCATTTT.

CDR3 bases: TGCGCCAGCAGCCCACAGGGTACCTCTGGAAACACCATATATTTT. As protein: CASSPQGTSGNTIYF. The chain is built from TRBV5-1 and TRBJ1-3; TRBD1 is a possible D gene (6 bases). The CDR3 consists of 15 residues. The germline gives CDR1 SGHRS, CDR2 YFSETQ. V lost 4 bases to trimming and J lost 0 bases, with 11 bases between them.

The rearrangement uses TRBV28 and TRBJ2-2, with TRBD1 matching over 8 bases. CDR1 MDHEN and CDR2 SYDVKM come from the germline V gene. The CDR3 length is 14 residues. V was clipped by 5 bases and J by 5 bases; unmatched bases: 4. The DNA of the CDR3 is TGTGCCAGCAGTACCGACAGGGGAACCGGGGAGCTGTTTTTT. It yields the protein CASSTDRGTGELFF.

V and J are TRBV19 and TRBJ2-7; D might be TRBD2 (5 bases). The CDR3 contains 15 residues. Germline V lookup: CDR1 LNHDA, CDR2 SQIVND (reference sequence). Trimming removed 3 bases at V and 4 bases at J, with 16 bases between. The CDR3 DNA follows: TGTGCCAGTAGTATGACAAGTTCTAGGGAGTACGAGCAGTACTTC. Translating it yields CASSMTSSREYEQYF.

This rearrangement joins TRBV4-3 to TRBJ2-3, with D possibly TRBD2 on 5 matching bases. In germline, CDR1 is LGHNA, CDR2 YSLEER. This CDR3 is 19 amino acids long. V lost 0 bases and J lost 0, with 19 bases in between. The CDR3 spells CASSQDAALGVTSTDTQYF. DNA of the CDR3: TGCGCCAGCAGCCAAGACGCTGCCTTGGGAGTCACTAGCACAGATACGCAGTATTTT.

This rearrangement joins TRBV7-9 to TRBJ2-5; 11 positions match TRBD2. V dropped 3 bases and J dropped 2; count of bases not matched to a gene: 2. Per the germline V gene, CDR1 is SEHNR and CDR2 is FQNEAQ (reference sequence). The CDR3 has 15 residues. The CDR3 spells CASSLLAGGQETQYF. In DNA form, the CDR3 reads TGTGCCAGCAGCTTGCTAGCGGGGGGTCAAGAGACCCAGTACTTC.

In this sample, this clone turned up a few times. The chain employs TRBV7-8 and TRBJ1-5, with D perhaps TRBD1 (6 bases). Trimming stripped 1 base from V and 4 bases from J, with 14 bases between. This CDR3 is built from 16 residues. Per the germline V gene, CDR1 is SGHVS and CDR2 is FQNEAQ. CDR3: CASSLDEGDRNQPQHF. The CDR3 nucleotides are TGTGCCAGCAGCTTAGATGAGGGGGACCGGAATCAGCCCCAGCATTTT.

The chain uses TRBV5-4 and TRBJ2-3; D possibly corresponds to TRBD1 (5 bases). The CDR3 runs to 14 residues. Per the germline V gene, CDR1 is SGHNT and CDR2 is YYREEE (reference sequence). The ends were cut back, 4 bases at V and 2 bases at J, with 11 bases in the middle. The CDR3 coding sequence is TGTGCCAGCAGCCTACAGGTTCTCACAGATACGCAGTATTTT. Protein sequence: CASSLQVLTDTQYF.

This chain links TRBV6-5 with TRBJ2-7, with 11 bases identical to TRBD2. The CDR3 loop spans 13 amino acids. Looked up from germline, CDR1 is MNHEY and CDR2 is SVGAGI. V lost 6 bases to trimming and J lost 7 bases; unmatched junction nucleotides: 5. The DNA of the CDR3 is TGTGCCAGCAGGCTAGCGGGAGGTCGGGAGCAGTACTTC. The encoded protein is CASRLAGGREQYF.

V is TRBV25-1 and J is TRBJ2-4; weak D call: TRBD2 (5 bases). V dropped 4 bases and J dropped 7 bases, with 11 bases sitting between them. The CDR3 loop spans 13 amino acids. The germline V gene has CDR1 MGHDK and CDR2 SYGVNS. The DNA of the CDR3 is TGTGCCAGCAGTGCGGGAAACGGGAACATTCAGTACTTC. Translating gives CASSAGNGNIQYF.

The rearrangement links TRBV5-6 to TRBJ2-2; TRBD2 might be the D (6 bases). The V end lost 4 bases, the J end lost 5 bases, and 18 bases lay between the germline ends. Germline V gene sequence: CDR1 SGHDT, CDR2 YYEEEE. This CDR3 has 16 residues. CDR3: CASSPAAGGWTGELFF. The DNA for the CDR3 is TGTGCCAGCAGCCCCGCGGCCGGGGGTTGGACCGGGGAGCTGTTTTTT.

V usage is TRBV9 and J usage is TRBJ2-1, with 9 bases aligning to TRBD1. This CDR3 has 15 residues. V lost 3 bases and J lost 8; bases outside the gene matches: 9. Germline lookup yields CDR1 SGDLS and CDR2 YYNGEE. The CDR3 nucleotides are TGTGCCAGCAGCGCGGCAGGACAGGGGAGACATGAGCAGTTCTTC. Translating it yields CASSAAGQGRHEQFF. The whole variable domain, filled in from reference TRBV9 and TRBJ2-1, reads DSGVTQTPKHLITATGQRVTLRCSPRSGDLSVYWYQQSLDQGLQFLIQYYNGEERAKGNILERFSAQQFPDLHSELNLSSLELGDSALYFCASSAAGQGRHEQFFGPGTRLTVL.

The chain couples TRBV5-1 to TRBJ2-6; no clear D gene. V was clipped by 3 bases and J by 0 bases, with 4 bases between them. The length of the CDR3 is 14 residues. Germline loops: CDR1 SGHRS, CDR2 YFSETQ. The CDR3 DNA reads TGCGCCAGCAGCTGGGCCTCTGGGGCCAACGTCCTGACTTTC. This gives the protein CASSWASGANVLTF.

The V and J genes are TRBV5-1 and TRBJ2-7; TRBD1 might be the D (5 bases). The CDR3 extends over 15 amino acids. The germline V and J ends were trimmed by 0 bases and 1 base, with 11 bases remaining between them. CDR1 SGHRS and CDR2 YFSETQ come from the germline V gene. Here the CDR3 DNA reads TGCGCCAGCAGCTTGGAACAGGACCTATCCTACGAGCAGTACTTC. Protein sequence: CASSLEQDLSYEQYF. Together with reference TRBV5-1 and TRBJ2-7, the CDR3 gives the full variable domain: KAGVTQTPRYLIKTRGQQVTLSCSPISGHRSVSWYQQTPGQGLQFLFEYFSETQRNKGNFPGRFSGRQFSNSRSEMNVSTLELGDSALYLCASSLEQDLSYEQYFGPGTRLTVT.

The V and J genes are TRBV19 and TRBJ2-2; 9 bases align to TRBD1. The junction had 3 bases not matched to a gene; V was cut back by 6 bases and J by 1 base. This CDR3 is 15 amino acids long. Germline CDR1 is LNHDA and CDR2 is SQIVND (reference sequence). The CDR3 region is CASRGGQGNTGELFF. The CDR3 nucleotides are TGTGCCAGTAGGGGGGGACAGGGGAACACCGGGGAGCTGTTTTTT.

The V call is TRBV19, the J call TRBJ2-7; perhaps TRBD2 as D (6 bases). CDR3 length: 16 amino acids. Germline V gene data show CDR1 as LNHDA and CDR2 as SQIVND (reference sequence). Trimming shortened V by 3 bases and J by 1 base, and 16 bases separated the two germline ends. DNA for the CDR3: TGTGCCAGTAGTATGGGGTCGACTGGAGGGTCCTACGAGCAGTACTTC. Translating it yields CASSMGSTGGSYEQYF.

In this sample, this clone turned up once. The genes are TRBV6-5 and TRBJ2-7; perhaps TRBD2 as D (7 bases). Germline assignment: CDR1 MNHEY and CDR2 SVGAGI. Deletions cut 6 bases from V and 2 bases from J, with 14 bases between. The CDR3 contains 14 residues. CDR3: CASRGGRLTYEQYF. CDR3 coding DNA: TGTGCCAGCAGGGGGGGGCGGCTAACCTACGAGCAGTACTTC.

This sequence joins TRBV6-6 and TRBJ1-5; the D is unclear. The CDR3 is 11 amino acids. V was trimmed by 7 bases and J by 11 bases, leaving 12 bases between them. Germline loops: CDR1 MNHNY, CDR2 SVGAGI (reference sequence). CDR3 in DNA: TGTGCCAGCATCGACTCGGAAACCCAGCATTTT. Its protein product is CASIDSETQHF.

As DNA, the CDR3 is TGTGCCAGCAGGGTCACAGGGGGCCCCCATGGCTACACCTTC. Amino acid sequence: CASRVTGGPHGYTF. The V gene is TRBV27, the J gene TRBJ1-2, with 9 bases matching TRBD1. The J segment lost 6 bases and the V segment lost 6 bases, leaving 8 bases of the junction unmatched. There are 14 residues in the CDR3. Germline V gene data show CDR1 as MNHEY and CDR2 as SMNVEV (reference sequence).